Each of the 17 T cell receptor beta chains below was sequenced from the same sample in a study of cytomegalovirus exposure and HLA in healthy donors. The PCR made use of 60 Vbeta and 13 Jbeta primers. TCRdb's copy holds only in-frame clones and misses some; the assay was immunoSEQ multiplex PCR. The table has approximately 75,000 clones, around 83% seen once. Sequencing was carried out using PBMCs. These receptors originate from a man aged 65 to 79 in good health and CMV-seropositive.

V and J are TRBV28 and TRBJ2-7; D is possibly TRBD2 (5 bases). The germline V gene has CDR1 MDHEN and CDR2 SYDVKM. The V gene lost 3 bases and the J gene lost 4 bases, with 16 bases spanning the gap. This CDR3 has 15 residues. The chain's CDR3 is CASSFLGLDRYEQYF. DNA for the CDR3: TGTGCCAGCAGTTTCCTCGGACTGGATCGGTACGAGCAGTACTTC.

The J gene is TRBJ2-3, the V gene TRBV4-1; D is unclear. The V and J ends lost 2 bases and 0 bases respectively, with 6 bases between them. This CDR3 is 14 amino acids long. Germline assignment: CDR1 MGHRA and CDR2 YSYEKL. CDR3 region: CASSQPTSTDTQYF. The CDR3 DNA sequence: TGCGCCAGCAGCCAACCGACTAGCACAGATACGCAGTATTTT.

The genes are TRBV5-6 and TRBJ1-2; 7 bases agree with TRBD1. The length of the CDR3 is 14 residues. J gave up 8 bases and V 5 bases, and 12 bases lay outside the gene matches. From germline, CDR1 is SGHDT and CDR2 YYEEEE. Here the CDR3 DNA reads TGTGCCAGCAGGTCGAGGGGGCAGTCATTCGGCTACACCTTC. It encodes CASRSRGQSFGYTF.

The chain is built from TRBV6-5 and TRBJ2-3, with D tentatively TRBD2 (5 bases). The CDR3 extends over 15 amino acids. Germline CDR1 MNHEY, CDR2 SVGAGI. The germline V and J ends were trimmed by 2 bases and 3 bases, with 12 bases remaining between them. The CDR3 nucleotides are TGTGCCAGCAGTTACGACGGCCTAGCAACAGATACGCAGTATTTT. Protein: CASSYDGLATDTQYF.

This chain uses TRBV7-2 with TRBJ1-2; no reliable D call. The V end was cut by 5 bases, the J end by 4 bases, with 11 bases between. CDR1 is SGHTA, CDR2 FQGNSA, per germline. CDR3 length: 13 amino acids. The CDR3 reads CASSLETVYGYTF. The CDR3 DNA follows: TGTGCCAGCAGCCTGGAGACTGTCTATGGCTACACCTTC. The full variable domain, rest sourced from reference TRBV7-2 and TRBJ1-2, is GAGVSQSPSNKVTEKGKDVELRCDPISGHTALYWYRQSLGQGLEFLIYFQGNSAPDKSGLPSDRFSAERTGGSVSTLTIQRTQQEDSAVYLCASSLETVYGYTFGSGTRLTVV.

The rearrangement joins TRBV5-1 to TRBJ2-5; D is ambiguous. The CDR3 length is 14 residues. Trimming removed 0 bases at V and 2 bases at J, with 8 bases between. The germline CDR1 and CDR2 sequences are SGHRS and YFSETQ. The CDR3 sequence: CASSLGIAQETQYF. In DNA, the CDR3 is TGCGCCAGCAGCTTGGGAATCGCGCAAGAGACCCAGTACTTC.

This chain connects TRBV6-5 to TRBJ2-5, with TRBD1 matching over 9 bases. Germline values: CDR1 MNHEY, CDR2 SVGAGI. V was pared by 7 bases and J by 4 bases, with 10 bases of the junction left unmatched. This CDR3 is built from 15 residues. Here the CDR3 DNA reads TGTGCCAGCACCCAAAACCCGGGACAGGGAGAGACCCAGTACTTC. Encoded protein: CASTQNPGQGETQYF.

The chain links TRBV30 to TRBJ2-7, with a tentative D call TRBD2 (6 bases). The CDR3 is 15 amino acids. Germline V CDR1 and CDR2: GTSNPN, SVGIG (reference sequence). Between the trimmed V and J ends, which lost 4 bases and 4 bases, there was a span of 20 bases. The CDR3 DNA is TGTGCCTGGACTGCCAGGGACTTGGATTTGTACGAGCAGTACTTC. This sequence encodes CAWTARDLDLYEQYF.

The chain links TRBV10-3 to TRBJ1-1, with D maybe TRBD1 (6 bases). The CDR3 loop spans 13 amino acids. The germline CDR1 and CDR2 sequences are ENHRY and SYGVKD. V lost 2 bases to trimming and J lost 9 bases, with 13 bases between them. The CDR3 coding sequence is TGTGCCATCAGTGAGGCGACAGGACCCAAAGCTTTCTTT. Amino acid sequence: CAISEATGPKAFF.

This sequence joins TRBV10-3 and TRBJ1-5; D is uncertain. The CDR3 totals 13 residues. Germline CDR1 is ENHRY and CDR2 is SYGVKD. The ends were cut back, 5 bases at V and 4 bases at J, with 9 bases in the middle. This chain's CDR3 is CAISWTENQPQHF. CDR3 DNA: TGTGCCATCAGTTGGACTGAGAATCAGCCCCAGCATTTT.

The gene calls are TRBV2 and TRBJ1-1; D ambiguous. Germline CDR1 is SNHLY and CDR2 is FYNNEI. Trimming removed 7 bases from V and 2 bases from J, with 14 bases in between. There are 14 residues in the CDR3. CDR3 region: CASIEVDINTEAFF. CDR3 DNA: TGTGCCAGCATCGAGGTAGATATTAACACTGAAGCTTTCTTT.

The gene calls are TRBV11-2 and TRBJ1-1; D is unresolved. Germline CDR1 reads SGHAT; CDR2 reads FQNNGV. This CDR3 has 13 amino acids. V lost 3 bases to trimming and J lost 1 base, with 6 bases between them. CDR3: CASSFYGNTEAFF. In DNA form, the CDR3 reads TGTGCCAGCAGCTTTTACGGGAACACTGAAGCTTTCTTT.

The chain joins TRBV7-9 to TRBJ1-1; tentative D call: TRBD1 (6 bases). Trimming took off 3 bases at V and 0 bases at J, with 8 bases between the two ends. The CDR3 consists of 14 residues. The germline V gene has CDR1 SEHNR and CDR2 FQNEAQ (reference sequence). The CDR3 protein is CASSLTGMNTEAFF. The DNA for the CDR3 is TGTGCCAGCAGCTTGACAGGCATGAACACTGAAGCTTTCTTT.

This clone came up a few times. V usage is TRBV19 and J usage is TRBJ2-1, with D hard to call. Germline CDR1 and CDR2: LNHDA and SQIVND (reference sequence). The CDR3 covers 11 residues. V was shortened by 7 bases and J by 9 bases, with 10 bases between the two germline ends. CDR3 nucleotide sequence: TGTGCCAGTAACTCCGGAGTTGAGCAGTTCTTC. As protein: CASNSGVEQFF.

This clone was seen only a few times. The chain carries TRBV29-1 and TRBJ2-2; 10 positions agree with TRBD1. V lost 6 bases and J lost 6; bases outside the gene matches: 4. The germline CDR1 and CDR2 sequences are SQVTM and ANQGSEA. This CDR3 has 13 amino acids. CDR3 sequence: CSVAGQGAGELFF. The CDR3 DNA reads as TGCAGCGTCGCTGGACAGGGGGCCGGGGAGCTGTTTTTT.

The CDR3 is CASRYSLNTEAFF. CDR3 in DNA: TGTGCCAGTCGGTATTCGTTGAACACTGAAGCTTTCTTT. The V call is TRBV19, the J call TRBJ1-1; no clear D gene. CDR1 LNHDA and CDR2 SQIVND come from the germline V gene (reference sequence). V lost 8 bases and J 0 bases, leaving 10 bases between the germline ends. The CDR3 consists of 13 residues.

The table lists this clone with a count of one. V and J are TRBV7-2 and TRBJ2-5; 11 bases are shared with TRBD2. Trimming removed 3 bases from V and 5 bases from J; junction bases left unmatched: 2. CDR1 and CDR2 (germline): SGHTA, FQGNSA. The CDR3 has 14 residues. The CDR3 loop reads CASSFLAGGETQYF. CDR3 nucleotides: TGTGCCAGCAGCTTTCTAGCGGGGGGCGAGACCCAGTACTTC.